Sequencing of this TCR beta chain was carried out in a study of T cells in Graves' hyperthyroidism and ophthalmopathy. Study details: Prior to any treatment, at the point of initial diagnosis, peripheral blood was collected. Broader study findings: In blood, most of the thyroid clonotypes expanded above 0.001 were also present.

The CDR3 is 14 amino acids. Germline values: CDR1 DFQATT, CDR2 SNEGSKA (reference sequence). Between the trimmed V and J ends, which lost 4 bases and 4 bases, there was a span of 11 bases. Authors of the study amplified TCR beta CDR3 regions from RNA transcripts. HTBI primers drove first-round RT-PCR of the TCR CDR3. TCRdb re-called the multiplex PCR reads through MiXCR, storing one row per CDR3 protein. Found here are tens of thousands of distinct CDR3 sequences, about 49% of them singletons; the top ten hold around 12%. This clonotype was picked up many times. The antigen remains unidentified. This sequence was found in a woman in her thirties with Graves' ophthalmopathy. The sample consisted of blood. V and J are TRBV20-1 and TRBJ2-6; D not certain. The CDR3 is CSATRAGGANVLTF. DNA of the CDR3: TGCAGTGCTACTCGGGCTGGCGGGGCCAACGTCCTGACTTTC.